This TCR beta chain stems from a study of a mutant IDH1 vaccine in newly diagnosed glioma. About the research overall: Sex distribution of treated patients was approximately 62% male and 37.5% female; mean age was 40.4 years.

This table comes from immunoSEQ multiplex PCR, and its TCRdb copy is limited to in-frame clones, with some not included. The table has roughly 64,000 clones, roughly 74% seen once. Turning to this clone: The target antigen is unknown.

Time point in this sample: week 35, safety follow-up. Every vaccination contained 300 ug of the mutant IDH1 20-mer peptide and was paired with topical imiquimod. V lost 8 bases to trimming and J lost 0 bases, with 16 bases between them. Germline-derived CDR1 and CDR2 are SEHNR and FQNEAQ (reference sequence). The length of the CDR3 is 15 residues. The source of this sequence is a man between 45 and 60 years old with glioma. Sequenced material: PBMCs, taken from a glioma patient whose treatment included an IDH1 peptide vaccine. The rearrangement links TRBV7-9 to TRBJ1-1; D perhaps matches TRBD1 (5 bases). The CDR3 DNA is TGTGCCAGCGGCCCGACAGTTCTCATGAACACTGAAGCTTTCTTT. This codes for CASGPTVLMNTEAFF.